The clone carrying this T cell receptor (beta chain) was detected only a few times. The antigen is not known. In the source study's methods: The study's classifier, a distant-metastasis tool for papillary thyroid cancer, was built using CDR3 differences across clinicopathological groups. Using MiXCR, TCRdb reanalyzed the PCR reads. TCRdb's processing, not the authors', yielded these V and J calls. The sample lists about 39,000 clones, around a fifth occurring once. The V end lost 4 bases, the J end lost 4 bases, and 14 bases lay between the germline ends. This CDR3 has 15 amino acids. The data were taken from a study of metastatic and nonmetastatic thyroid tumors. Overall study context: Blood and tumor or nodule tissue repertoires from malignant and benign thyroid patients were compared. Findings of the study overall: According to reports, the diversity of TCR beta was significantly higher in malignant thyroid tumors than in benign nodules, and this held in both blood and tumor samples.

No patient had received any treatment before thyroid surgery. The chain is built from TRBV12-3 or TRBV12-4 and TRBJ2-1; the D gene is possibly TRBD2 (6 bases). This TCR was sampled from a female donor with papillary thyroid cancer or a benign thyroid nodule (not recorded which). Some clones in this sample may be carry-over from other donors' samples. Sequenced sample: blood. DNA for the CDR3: TGTGCCAGCAGTTGGGGGGTGTCGGGTTACAATGAGCAGTTCTTC. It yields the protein CASSWGVSGYNEQFF.